This T cell receptor (beta chain) was retrieved from a study of metastatic and nonmetastatic thyroid tumors. There were no patients who had received any treatment before thyroid surgery. General observations from the study: A significant increase in TCR beta diversity was reportedly seen in malignant thyroid tumors relative to benign nodules, in blood and tumor.

The sample holds a few counts of this clone. Its antigen is still unknown. TCRdb re-analyzed the PCR reads using MiXCR. The sample holds some 46,000 clones; around 25% are singletons and the top ten take roughly 3%. With 5 bases removed from V and 7 bases from J, the gap between germline ends came to 18 bases. Germline V gives CDR1 MNHNS, CDR2 SASEGT. CDR3 size: 14 residues. The chain combines TRBV6-1 with TRBJ2-7, with D maybe TRBD1 (6 bases). The sequence came from a male donor with papillary thyroid cancer or a benign thyroid nodule (not recorded which). Some clones in this sample may be carry-over from other donors' samples. Sequenced material: blood. In nucleotides, the CDR3 is TGTGCCAGCAGTTCAGGGGTCCTTGTCAGGGAGCAGTACTTC. Protein sequence: CASSSGVLVREQYF.